The 27 T cell receptor beta chains below all came from one sample that was sequenced in a study of blood T cell repertoires in COVID-19 (dated by TCRdb to 2018 to 2020). The receptor library was made with the immunoSEQ multiplex PCR assay. TCRdb stores this immuneACCESS table with in-frame sequences only. Part of the clones is absent; in the studies checked, under half of the shortfall reflects unresolved V genes, and no reason is known for the rest. This sample comprises about 83,000 clones, roughly 86% of them detected only once. Approximately 8.1% of the sample comes from the top ten. The sample consisted of peripheral blood. The receptors come from a man older than 75 with active or convalescent COVID-19.

This chain joins TRBV18 and TRBJ2-3; D may be TRBD1 (6 bases). The CDR3 is 16 residues long. The V and J ends lost 0 bases and 2 bases respectively, with 12 bases between them. Looked up from germline, CDR1 is KGHSH and CDR2 is LQKENI. This chain's CDR3 is CASSPPQGQLTDTQYF. Written as DNA, the CDR3 is TGTGCCAGCTCACCACCACAAGGACAGCTCACAGATACGCAGTATTTT. Full variable domain (missing parts from reference TRBV18 and TRBJ2-3): NAGVMQNPRHLVRRRGQEARLRCSPMKGHSHVYWYRQLPEEGLKFMVYLQKENIIDESGMPKERFSAEFPKEGPSILRIQQVVRGDSAAYFCASSPPQGQLTDTQYFGPGTRLTVL.

Only one count was recorded for this clone. The chain uses TRBV7-2 and TRBJ1-1; the D is unclear. Deletions cut 1 base from V and 11 bases from J, with 17 bases between. This CDR3 region has 14 residues. Germline V lookup: CDR1 SGHTA, CDR2 FQGNSA. In nucleotides, the CDR3 is TGTGCCAGCAGCTTAGGTGGGTCGACCCGAGGGGCTTTCTTT. Translating it yields CASSLGGSTRGAFF. Full variable domain (rest looked up from reference TRBV7-2 and TRBJ1-1): GAGVSQSPSNKVTEKGKDVELRCDPISGHTALYWYRQSLGQGLEFLIYFQGNSAPDKSGLPSDRFSAERTGGSVSTLTIQRTQQEDSAVYLCASSLGGSTRGAFFGQGTRLTVV.

The chain combines TRBV27 with TRBJ1-6, with TRBD1 matching 9 bases. J lost 7 bases, V lost 5 bases, and 3 bases had no gene match. The CDR3 runs to 14 residues. CDR1 is MNHEY and CDR2 is SMNVEV in the germline V gene (reference sequence). As DNA, the CDR3 is TGTGCCAGCAGTAGGGGACAGGGAAATTCACCCCTCCACTTT. Translation: CASSRGQGNSPLHF.

CDR3 sequence reads: CASSGTAGTEQYV. CDR3 sequence (DNA): TGTGCCAGTTCTGGTACGGCGGGCACCGAGCAGTACGTC. The chain uses TRBV19 and TRBJ2-7; maybe TRBD2 (5 bases). V lost 8 bases, J lost 6 bases, and 17 bases lay in between. Germline-derived CDR1 and CDR2 are LNHDA and SQIVND (reference sequence). This CDR3 is 13 amino acids long.

The chain has TRBV6-5 and TRBJ1-1; 10 nucleotides match TRBD1. Germline V CDR1 and CDR2: MNHEY, SVGAGI. V was pared by 7 bases and J by 3 bases, with 8 bases of the junction left unmatched. There are 15 residues in the CDR3. The DNA of the CDR3 is TGTGCCAGCAATAATCGACAGGGGGCCGACACTGAAGCTTTCTTT. Protein sequence: CASNNRQGADTEAFF.

The CDR3 DNA follows: TGTGCCAGTATTCCTGCGGGGTTGAATAGCAATCAGCCCCAGCATTTT. Translated, it gives CASIPAGLNSNQPQHF. The J gene is TRBJ1-5, the V gene TRBV19; D is unclear. Trimming shortened V by 7 bases and J by 0 bases, and 16 bases separated the two germline ends. The germline gives CDR1 LNHDA, CDR2 SQIVND (reference sequence). CDR3 length: 16 amino acids.

The chain is built from TRBV6-5 and TRBJ1-2; no clear D gene. Germline assignment: CDR1 MNHEY and CDR2 SVGAGI. The CDR3 has 15 amino acids. V shed 0 bases and J shed 1 base, with 9 bases lying between them. CDR3 in amino acids: CASSYSILGNYGYTF. CDR3 DNA: TGTGCCAGCAGTTACTCGATACTCGGTAACTATGGCTACACCTTC.

The chain links TRBV2 to TRBJ2-4; D is possibly TRBD1 (5 bases). Germline CDR1 reads SNHLY; CDR2 reads FYNNEI. The CDR3 has 13 residues. V lost 6 bases to trimming and J lost 7 bases, with 13 bases between them. CDR3 in amino acids: CASSRQPGNIQYF. The CDR3 DNA sequence: TGTGCCAGCAGCCGACAGCCGGGCAACATTCAGTACTTC.

The V and J genes are TRBV7-2 and TRBJ2-7; perhaps TRBD1 as D (5 bases). Trimming stripped 1 base from V and 4 bases from J, with 14 bases between. Germline V gene data show CDR1 as SGHTA and CDR2 as FQGNSA. The CDR3 consists of 15 residues. CDR3 region: CASSLVAGPSYEQYV. The CDR3 bases are TGTGCCAGCAGCTTAGTTGCAGGGCCCTCTTACGAGCAGTACGTC.

The V call is TRBV18, the J call TRBJ1-1; 8 bases are a match to TRBD1. CDR1 and CDR2 from the germline V gene are KGHSH and LQKENI. The CDR3 is 18 amino acids. Germline trimming cut 1 base from V and 2 bases from J; bases unmatched to any gene: 12. The CDR3, as DNA: TGTGCCAGCTCACCACAAGGGTCAGGGGGCCTTTTTAACACTGAAGCTTTCTTT. It encodes CASSPQGSGGLFNTEAFF.

This chain joins TRBV30 and TRBJ2-1; TRBD2 is a possible D gene (5 bases). Trimming took off 3 bases at V and 5 bases at J, with 11 bases between the two ends. The CDR3 runs to 13 residues. Germline CDR1 GTSNPN, CDR2 SVGIG (reference sequence). For the CDR3, the DNA is TGTGCCTGGAGCGAAGGACTCGACAATGAGCAGTTCTTC. It codes for CAWSEGLDNEQFF.

The chain is built from TRBV5-1 and TRBJ2-5, with D possibly TRBD2 on 5 matching bases. Germline V gene lookup returns CDR1 SGHRS and CDR2 YFSETQ. This CDR3 is 16 amino acids long. Trimming removed 0 bases from V and 7 bases from J, with 19 bases in between. CDR3 sequence (DNA): TGCGCCAGCAGCTTGGGCGGACTCCCTCCCGCGGGGACCCAGTACTTC. Translated: CASSLGGLPPAGTQYF.

This sequence joins TRBV25-1 and TRBJ1-2, with D maybe TRBD1 (5 bases). Deletions cut 8 bases from V and 3 bases from J, with 13 bases between. The CDR3 length is 13 residues. The germline gives CDR1 MGHDK, CDR2 SYGVNS. CDR3 DNA: TGTGCCAGCTCCCGGGGGGTGGACTATGGCTACACCTTC. Translation: CASSRGVDYGYTF.

The chain uses TRBV18 and TRBJ1-2, with 7 bases lining up with TRBD1. CDR3 length: 14 residues. Germline CDR1 is KGHSH and CDR2 is LQKENI. Unmatched junction bases numbered 6, after V lost 4 bases and J lost 4 bases. The CDR3: CASSHPDRSYGYTF. The CDR3 bases are TGTGCCAGCTCACACCCGGACAGGAGCTATGGCTACACCTTC.

This chain links TRBV4-1 with TRBJ1-3; D unresolved. Germline V gene sequence: CDR1 MGHRA, CDR2 YSYEKL. Trimming removed 1 base at V and 0 bases at J, with 7 bases between. The CDR3 has 15 amino acids. CDR3 in DNA: TGCGCCAGCAGCCAAGCAGGAATCTCTGGAAACACCATATATTTT. This codes for CASSQAGISGNTIYF.

This chain joins TRBV5-1 and TRBJ1-1; TRBD1 agrees at 7 bases. The CDR3 sequence is 14 residues long. Germline CDR1 reads SGHRS; CDR2 reads YFSETQ. After removal of 3 bases from V and 4 bases from J, the junction contained 6 bases not matched to a gene. The CDR3 DNA reads TGCGCCAGCAGCTCGGACAGGTCTGGCACTGAAGCTTTCTTT. Translating it yields CASSSDRSGTEAFF.

The chain carries TRBV18 and TRBJ2-3; D possibly corresponds to TRBD2 (5 bases). With 6 bases removed from V and 0 bases from J, the gap between germline ends came to 10 bases. Germline CDR1 reads KGHSH; CDR2 reads LQKENI. The CDR3 has 14 residues. CDR3 loop: CASSGGRSTDTQYF. The CDR3 bases are TGTGCCAGCTCCGGAGGACGGAGCACAGATACGCAGTATTTT.

The V call is TRBV6-9, the J call TRBJ1-4, with no clear D. The CDR3 has 12 residues. CDR1 is MNHGY and CDR2 is SVAAGI in the germline V gene. V was cut by 7 bases and J by 8 bases, with 11 bases left in between. Here the CDR3 reads CASIKRGEKLFF. The CDR3 DNA sequence: TGTGCCAGCATCAAACGAGGGGAAAAACTGTTTTTT.

The chain couples TRBV6-5 to TRBJ2-3; D is unresolved. There are 14 residues in the CDR3. Germline assignment: CDR1 MNHEY and CDR2 SVGAGI. V was clipped by 5 bases and J by 5 bases, with 14 bases between them. The DNA for the CDR3 is TGTGCCAGCAGTCCTCGACATGAAGGAGATACGCAGTATTTT. It codes for CASSPRHEGDTQYF.

The CDR3 reads CASSPEPQNIQYF. In DNA, the CDR3 is TGTGCCAGCAGCCCCGAGCCGCAAAACATTCAGTACTTC. The chain uses TRBV7-9 and TRBJ2-4; D gene unclear. Germline V gene lookup returns CDR1 SEHNR and CDR2 FQNEAQ (reference sequence). V dropped 5 bases and J dropped 5 bases, with 10 bases sitting between them. CDR3 size: 13 residues.

The gene calls are TRBV7-8 and TRBJ1-1, with D hard to call. This CDR3 is built from 15 residues. V was trimmed by 1 base and J by 1 base, leaving 10 bases between them. The germline CDR1 and CDR2 sequences are SGHVS and FQNEAQ. The CDR3 region is CASSLGRSENTEAFF. In nucleotides, the CDR3 is TGTGCCAGCAGCTTAGGGAGGTCGGAGAACACTGAAGCTTTCTTT.

This sequence joins TRBV5-5 and TRBJ1-2, with 8 positions matching TRBD1. The germline gives CDR1 SGHKS, CDR2 YYEKEE (reference sequence). V dropped 0 bases and J dropped 3; count of bases not matched to a gene: 4. CDR3 size: 15 residues. CDR3 amino acids: CASSLATGAYYGYTF. The CDR3, as DNA: TGTGCCAGCAGCTTGGCGACAGGGGCTTACTATGGCTACACCTTC.

This chain connects TRBV7-9 to TRBJ2-4; D not resolved. This CDR3 is 14 amino acids long. Germline lookup yields CDR1 SEHNR and CDR2 FQNEAQ (reference sequence). Between the trimmed V and J ends, which lost 4 bases and 0 bases, there was a span of 7 bases. This CDR3 reads CASSSEVAKNIQYF. CDR3 nucleotides: TGTGCCAGCAGCTCAGAAGTAGCCAAAAACATTCAGTACTTC.

CDR3 sequence (DNA): TGTGCCAGCAGTGGAGGGAGGCCCTACGAGCAGTACGTC. Translated: CASSGGRPYEQYV. The chain recombines TRBV2 with TRBJ2-7; a weak D match, TRBD2 (6 bases). V lost 4 bases and J 2 bases, leaving 9 bases between the germline ends. The CDR3 totals 13 residues. Germline assignment: CDR1 SNHLY and CDR2 FYNNEI.

This chain uses TRBV29-1 with TRBJ2-5, with D hard to call. Germline assignment: CDR1 SQVTM and CDR2 ANQGSEA. The germline V and J ends were trimmed by 4 bases and 4 bases, with 10 bases remaining between them. This CDR3 is built from 12 residues. The CDR3 loop reads CSVVLGSETQYF. CDR3 sequence (DNA): TGCAGCGTTGTACTGGGCTCAGAGACCCAGTACTTC.

The chain combines TRBV29-1 with TRBJ2-1, with 7 bases identical to TRBD2. The CDR3 loop spans 16 amino acids. Germline V gene sequence: CDR1 SQVTM, CDR2 ANQGSEA. Trimming at V came to 2 bases and at J to 0 bases, leaving 7 bases not matched to a gene. Here the CDR3 reads CSVEWDGGFSYNEQFF. The CDR3 coding sequence is TGCAGCGTTGAATGGGACGGGGGGTTCTCCTACAATGAGCAGTTCTTC.

The chain links TRBV7-2 to TRBJ2-2, with 9 bases that match TRBD2. With V trimmed by 2 bases and J by 2 bases, 3 bases remained unmatched. In germline, CDR1 is SGHTA, CDR2 FQGNSA. The CDR3 length is 16 residues. This chain's CDR3 is CASSLPTSGNTGELFF. The CDR3 DNA reads as TGTGCCAGCAGCTTACCGACTAGCGGCAACACCGGGGAGCTGTTTTTT.